This is a list of T cell receptor beta chains from one sample in a study of identical twins. MiXCR, applied by TCRdb to the 5' RACE reads, yields one record per CDR3 protein. This sample carries hundreds of thousands of distinct CDR3 sequences, approximately 8.5% of them seen once, and the ten largest clones take approximately 2.1%. These records were also assigned to another study, of yellow fever vaccine responses in identical twins.

Specimen: memory (CD45RO+) T cells sorted from blood. The receptors here all came from a woman younger than 35 in good health. Each CDR3 is given with its conserved first and last residue. The D gene is left open where the match is weak. Some rows mark clone size as missing; the rest say once, few, many or name a class of expanded clone.

V	size	J	D	DNA	CDR3
TRBV3-1	few	TRBJ2-3	TRBD2	TGTGCCAGCAGCCAAGAGGGACGGGGGGGACACCATCGGGATACGCAGTATTTT	CASSQEGRGGHHRDTQYF
TRBV27	few	TRBJ2-7	TRBD2	TGTGTCTCGAGCGGGAGAGACTACGAGCAGTACTTC	CVSSGRDYEQYF
TRBV20-1	many	TRBJ2-3	TRBD2	TGCAGTGCTAGAGATGCCCTAGCGGGATTCACAGATACGCAGTATTTT	CSARDALAGFTDTQYF
TRBV5-1	many	TRBJ1-2	TRBD1	TGCGCCAGCAGCACGACAGGGGATCTTAGGCATGGCTACACCTTC	CASSTTGDLRHGYTF
TRBV28	many	TRBJ2-4	.	TGTGCCAGCAGTTCTCGGGAAACGGGCTCGGGGAACATTCAGTACTTC	CASSSRETGSGNIQYF
TRBV27	many	TRBJ2-7	TRBD2	TGTGCCAGCAGTTTTCTAGGCGGGAGGGCCGGTAACTCCTACGAGCAGTACTTC	CASSFLGGRAGNSYEQYF
TRBV21-1	.	TRBJ2-2	.	TGTGCCAGCAGCAAAGGGCGGGCAGGGCGATACACCGGGGAGCTGTTTTTT	CASSKGRAGRYTGELFF
TRBV12-3/TRBV12-4	.	TRBJ2-1	TRBD2	TGTGCCAGCAGTTTCTGGCGGGAGGGCCACAATGAGCAGTTCTTC	CASSFWREGHNEQFF
TRBV7-8	many	TRBJ2-7	TRBD1	TGTGCCAGCAGCTTAGGGACAGGGAGCTACGAGCAGTACTTC	CASSLGTGSYEQYF
TRBV12-3/TRBV12-4	few	TRBJ2-1	TRBD2	TGTGCCAGCAGTTCCTCCGGGACTAGCGGGAGCTCCTACAATGAGCAGTTCTTC	CASSSSGTSGSSYNEQFF